The 14 T cell receptor beta chains listed next were all sequenced from one sample in a study of blood T cells in healthy people across ages. The authors ran a second PCR of roughly 6 to 12 cycles using a sample-barcoded 5' primer and a J-beta primer mix. A single record per CDR3 protein comes from TCRdb applying MiXCR to the 5' RACE reads. The sample contains 1.5 million to 2 million distinct CDR3 sequences, under 30% of which appear only once. The sequenced sample consisted of blood. The receptors come from a woman in her twenties or thirties in good health.

The V and J genes are TRBV5-1 and TRBJ1-1, with 8 bases lining up with TRBD1. The CDR3 is 15 residues long. CDR1 is SGHRS and CDR2 is YFSETQ in the germline V gene. The J segment lost 0 bases and the V segment lost 4 bases, leaving 5 bases of the junction unmatched. CDR3 coding DNA: TGCGCCAGCAGCATTAGGACAGGGCTGAACACTGAAGCTTTCTTT. This encodes CASSIRTGLNTEAFF.

This clonotype is termed medium-sized. The chain is built from TRBV9 and TRBJ1-1, with D perhaps matching TRBD1 (5 bases). This CDR3 is 12 amino acids long. V was clipped by 3 bases and J by 6 bases, with 9 bases between them. The germline V gene encodes CDR1 SGDLS and CDR2 YYNGEE. The CDR3 DNA reads as TGTGCCAGCAGCGGCGACAGTTCTGAAGCTTTCTTT. It codes for CASSGDSSEAFF.

The V call is TRBV7-2, the J call TRBJ1-2; D remains ambiguous. The length of the CDR3 is 16 residues. Germline CDR1 SGHTA, CDR2 FQGNSA. The V and J ends lost 1 base and 4 bases respectively, with 16 bases between them. The chain's CDR3 is CASSLVSPDLGYGYTF. The CDR3, as DNA: TGTGCCAGCAGCTTAGTAAGTCCGGACCTTGGCTATGGCTACACCTTC. The variable domain in full, completed from reference TRBV7-2 and TRBJ1-2, reads GAGVSQSPSNKVTEKGKDVELRCDPISGHTALYWYRQSLGQGLEFLIYFQGNSAPDKSGLPSDRFSAERTGGSVSTLTIQRTQQEDSAVYLCASSLVSPDLGYGYTFGSGTRLTVV.

Regarding this clonotype: A much larger clone differs from this one at a single base, so this may be a read error. The CDR3 does not end in the conserved phenylalanine or tryptophan, so this is likely a read error. The gene calls are TRBV7-2 and TRBJ2-7; TRBD2 might be the D (6 bases). Trimming left V 6 bases short and J 3 bases short, with 12 bases between. The CDR3 consists of 13 residues. The germline CDR1 and CDR2 sequences are SGHTA and FQGNSA. CDR3 sequence reads: CASRDGLNYEQYL. The CDR3, as DNA: TGTGCCAGCAGGGATGGACTAAACTACGAGCAGTACCTC.

This chain connects TRBV19 to TRBJ1-2, with D possibly matching TRBD1 (6 bases). Trimming removed 4 bases at V and 8 bases at J, with 17 bases between. The CDR3 runs to 14 residues. From germline, CDR1 is LNHDA and CDR2 SQIVND (reference sequence). The CDR3 nucleotides are TGTGCCAGTAGTACGCCGTTGAAGGGGGGCGGCTACACCTTC. It yields the protein CASSTPLKGGGYTF.

In its sample, this clonotype was seen many times. The V gene is TRBV20-1, the J gene TRBJ2-1; tentatively, D is TRBD2 (6 bases). V lost 6 bases and J lost 3, with 9 bases in between. Germline V gene sequence: CDR1 DFQATT, CDR2 SNEGSKA (reference sequence). The CDR3 has 12 residues. CDR3 bases: TGCAGTGCAACGGGGGTCTACAATGAGCAGTTCTTC. Its protein is CSATGVYNEQFF.

This clonotype was observed once. The V and J genes are TRBV28 and TRBJ2-1; tentatively, D is TRBD2 (7 bases). Trimming removed 8 bases from V and 1 base from J, with 12 bases in between. This CDR3 has 14 residues. Germline V gives CDR1 MDHEN, CDR2 SYDVKM. CDR3 in amino acids: CASARGGSYNEQFF. The DNA of the CDR3 is TGTGCCAGCGCAAGGGGGGGTTCCTACAATGAGCAGTTCTTC. Based on the CDR3 plus reference TRBV28 and TRBJ2-1, the full variable domain is DVKVTQSSRYLVKRTGEKVFLECVQDMDHENMFWYRQDPGLGLRLIYFSYDVKMKEKGDIPEGYSVSREKKERFSLILESASTNQTSMYLCASARGGSYNEQFFGPGTRLTVL.

This chain uses TRBV20-1 with TRBJ2-1, with 8 bases identical to TRBD2. CDR3 size: 17 residues. J lost 8 bases, V lost 7 bases, and 22 bases had no gene match. The germline gives CDR1 DFQATT, CDR2 SNEGSKA (reference sequence). The CDR3 region is CSGFGKRGRYGWDEQFF. The CDR3 DNA reads TGCAGTGGTTTTGGGAAGCGGGGGCGATATGGATGGGATGAGCAGTTCTTC.

The chain is built from TRBV7-3 and TRBJ2-1; no definite D call. V lost 1 base and J lost 6, with 7 bases in between. The CDR3 spans 13 residues. Looked up from germline, CDR1 is SGHTA and CDR2 is FQGTGA. CDR3 sequence reads: CASSLILVNEQFF. The CDR3 DNA reads TGTGCCAGCAGCTTAATTTTGGTCAATGAGCAGTTCTTC.

The V call is TRBV28, the J call TRBJ2-7; D is unclear. Germline V gives CDR1 MDHEN, CDR2 SYDVKM. The V end lost 5 bases, the J end lost 6 bases, and 11 bases lay between the germline ends. The CDR3 covers 12 residues. CDR3 protein: CASSPTWGEQYF. The CDR3 nucleotides read TGTGCCAGCAGTCCGACGTGGGGCGAGCAGTACTTC.

This clonotype was seen ten or more times. This sequence joins TRBV6-6 and TRBJ2-7; the D is unclear. Germline assignment: CDR1 MNHNY and CDR2 SVGAGI (reference sequence). Trimming took off 0 bases at V and 7 bases at J, with 10 bases between the two ends. The CDR3 totals 13 residues. Here the CDR3 reads CASSYSGDYEQYF. CDR3 nucleotides: TGTGCCAGCAGTTACTCGGGCGATTATGAGCAGTACTTC.

This clonotype was observed a few times. The chain combines TRBV7-9 with TRBJ2-7; no definite D call. The CDR3 sequence is 12 residues long. The V end lost 5 bases, the J end lost 3 bases, and 8 bases lay between the germline ends. CDR1 and CDR2 from the germline V gene are SEHNR and FQNEAQ (reference sequence). CDR3 residues: CASSEVNYEQYF. CDR3 DNA: TGTGCCAGCAGCGAAGTGAACTACGAGCAGTACTTC.

With respect to this clonotype: An end of the junction differs from the germline gene, which may be a read error. The chain combines TRBV7-3 with TRBJ2-5; D gene uncertain. The germline V gene has CDR1 SGHTA and CDR2 FQGTGA. CDR3 length: 13 residues. CDR3 nucleotide sequence: TGTACCAGCAGCTTAGGCCGGGAAGAGACCCAGTACTTC. Translated: CTSSLGREETQYF. Drawing the rest from reference TRBV7-3 and TRBJ2-5, the complete variable domain is GAGVSQTPSNKVTEKGKYVELRCDPISGHTALYWYRQSLGQGPEFLIYFQGTGAADDSGLPNDRFFAVRPEGSVSTLKIQRTERGDSAVYLCTSSLGREETQYFGPGTRLLVL.

This chain links TRBV27 with TRBJ2-4; 8 bases are a match to TRBD1. The J segment lost 12 bases and the V segment lost 5 bases, leaving 9 bases of the junction unmatched. The CDR3 covers 13 residues. Germline V gene sequence: CDR1 MNHEY, CDR2 SMNVEV (reference sequence). The CDR3 bases are TGTGCCAGCAGTCCCGGACAGGGATTGCCTCAGTACTTC. Amino acid sequence: CASSPGQGLPQYF.